The present entry profiles one TCR beta chain with its context. A single count supports this clone. Its cognate antigen has yet to be identified. It has no much larger one-base neighbor in the sample; base qualities were not kept. This entry comes from a study of blood T cell repertoires in COVID-19 (TCRdb year 2020). Regarding the research as a whole: Collaborator samples came from the United States, Italy and Spain and covered acute and convalescent phases of COVID-19. The material from the prospective study consisted of cDNA or gDNA derived from T cells, B-cell-depleted T cells, or PBMCs. The dataset comprised deeply sampled blood TCRbeta repertoires from subjects exposed to, actively infected with, or recovered from COVID-19. The repertoires were made available in a free public database intended to serve as a resource for research on the immune response to SARS-CoV-2. The samples were drawn from two sources: the first 160 participants of the ongoing ImmuneRACE study, and approximately 1,300 subjects contributed by 6 global collaborators. A de-identified subject ID, COVID-19 status, age in years and sex were almost always included in the sample metadata. Where available, HLA class I and class II types were taken from metadata supplied by the sample provider and were not determined by assay-based typing.

Enrolling through a virtual design, the prospective study's participants ranged in age from roughly 18 to 89 years and lived across approximately 25 United States geographic areas. In the prospective study, cohorts were assigned on the basis of participant-reported clinical history obtained from a screening survey and a study questionnaire. Recovered participants in ImmuneRACE Cohort 3 were defined by two consecutive negative NP/OP PCR tests, clearance by a healthcare professional, or resolution of symptoms. In the prospective study, mobile phlebotomists collected whole blood, serum and a nasopharyngeal or oropharyngeal swab from each participant. Additional blood draws and questionnaires over an approximately two-month period could optionally be provided by prospective study participants. Before DNA extraction, blood samples from the prospective study were shipped at room temperature or frozen.

V ends up 1 base short and J 8 bases short, with an unmatched junction base count of 4. The CDR3 runs 14 residues from the cysteine to the phenylalanine. Just the 42-base CDR3 DNA is kept, in frame starting at base 1. CDR1 SEHNR and CDR2 FQNEAQ were looked up in the germline V gene (reference sequence). Broader findings and caveats from the paper: The amount of clinical and demographic metadata varied by source and participant and was provided uncurated.

The immunoSEQ Assay, a bias-controlled multiplex PCR, was used to amplify TCRbeta CDR3 regions from genomic DNA. As for the authors' bioinformatics: Nucleated cell counts per sample were estimated from amplification of reference gene primers within the assay. To quantify the absolute abundance of each unique TCRbeta CDR3 rearrangement, sequence reads were collapsed and filtered. For each sample, productive Simpson clonality was calculated as the square root of Simpson's diversity index over productive rearrangements. Entries here come from immuneACCESS through TCRdb and include only in-frame sequences with V and J called. Some clones fail to appear in such tables; in the studies checked, an unresolved V gene covers under half of the shortfall, and the cause of the remainder is unknown. The V and J calls and clone size were taken over from that table, and D and trimming were inferred from the DNA. In this sample the table shows under 350,000 clones, roughly nine tenths of which occur a single time. The biggest ten clones account for about 1.7% of the sample.

The chain is assembled from TRBV7-9 and TRBJ1-2; 10 bases in the middle match TRBD1. This TCR came from a woman aged 40 to 50 who had recovered from COVID-19. Sequencing was performed on PBMCs or T cells enriched from blood (not recorded which). CDR3 protein: CASSLGQGARGYTF. Read as DNA, the sequence is TGTGCCAGCAGCTTAGGACAGGGGGCGAGGGGCTACACCTTC.